Each of the 28 T cell receptor beta chains below was sequenced from the same sample in a study of blood T cell repertoires in COVID-19. Using immunoSEQ multiplex PCR, the repertoire was profiled, and TCRdb retains in-frame clones only, with some absent. Of 35,000 to 55,000 clones detected, around 86% appear once; the ten largest clones hold about 4.7%. Sample: peripheral blood. The receptors come from a human donor in a cohort sampled during active COVID-19.

CDR3: CASSWGLAGEVTQYF. The CDR3 nucleotides read TGTGCCAGCAGCTGGGGACTAGCGGGAGAGGTGACCCAGTACTTC. The rearrangement links TRBV5-4 to TRBJ2-5, with TRBD2 matching over 14 bases. This CDR3 has 15 residues. The germline gives CDR1 SGHNT, CDR2 YYREEE (reference sequence). Trimming at V came to 3 bases and at J to 7 bases, leaving 5 bases not matched to a gene.

The V gene is TRBV10-1, the J gene TRBJ2-5, with 15 bases identical to TRBD2. The CDR3 spans 20 residues. Germline loops: CDR1 WNHNN, CDR2 SYGVQD (reference sequence). V shed 10 bases and J 5 bases; nucleotides not matched to a gene: 23. CDR3 DNA sequence: TGCGCCACCAAAGCCACCGGACTAGCGGGAGGGATAGATCCCTTTGAGACCCAGTACTTC. It yields the protein CATKATGLAGGIDPFETQYF.

The gene calls are TRBV4-3 and TRBJ2-5; the match to TRBD2 covers 14 bases. Germline V gives CDR1 LGHNA, CDR2 YSLEER. Unmatched junction bases numbered 6, after V lost 4 bases and J lost 5 bases. The CDR3 contains 16 residues. CDR3: CASSRRGTSGSETQYF. In nucleotides, the CDR3 is TGCGCCAGCAGCCGTCGGGGGACTAGCGGGAGTGAGACCCAGTACTTC.

The table lists this clone with a count of one. This chain uses TRBV9 with TRBJ2-1; 10 bases match TRBD2. Germline trimming cut 4 bases from V and 5 bases from J; bases unmatched to any gene: 9. This CDR3 is 16 amino acids long. The germline gives CDR1 SGDLS, CDR2 YYNGEE. The CDR3 DNA is TGTGCCAGCAGCCCTCTTGTAGCGGGAGGTCACAATGAGCAGTTCTTC. Protein: CASSPLVAGGHNEQFF.

The chain joins TRBV30 to TRBJ1-5; D is unclear. V was shortened by 2 bases and J by 4 bases, with 9 bases between the two germline ends. The CDR3 loop spans 13 amino acids. Germline V gene data show CDR1 as GTSNPN and CDR2 as SVGIG (reference sequence). CDR3 coding DNA: TGTGCCTGGAGTCCGCGGGCGAATCAGCCCCAGCATTTT. Protein: CAWSPRANQPQHF.

The rearrangement uses TRBV7-9 and TRBJ1-6, with 7 bases matching TRBD1. After removal of 1 base from V and 16 bases from J, the junction contained 4 bases not matched to a gene. Germline CDR1 and CDR2: SEHNR and FQNEAQ (reference sequence). The length of the CDR3 is 12 residues. The CDR3 here is CASSLGDRLLHF. The CDR3 bases are TGTGCCAGCAGCTTAGGGGACAGATTACTCCACTTT.

V is TRBV7-6 and J is TRBJ2-5, with 9 bases that match TRBD2. CDR1 and CDR2 from the germline V gene are SGHVS and FNYEAQ. With V trimmed by 3 bases and J by 0 bases, 17 bases remained unmatched. The CDR3 contains 20 residues. Here the CDR3 reads CASSFDPSGTYGLNQETQYF. In nucleotides, the CDR3 is TGTGCCAGCAGCTTTGACCCTAGCGGGACCTATGGGTTAAACCAAGAGACCCAGTACTTC.

J is TRBJ2-1 and V is TRBV3-1 (or the pseudogene TRBV3-2), with TRBD2 as a possible D gene (6 bases). CDR1 LGHDT and CDR2 YNNKEL come from the germline V gene (reference sequence). V gave up 1 base and J gave up 7 bases, with 8 bases separating them. CDR3 length: 13 residues. The CDR3 DNA follows: TGTGCCAGCAGCCAAGCCGCGGGGAATGAGCAGTTCTTC. It codes for CASSQAAGNEQFF.

The gene calls are TRBV6-1 and TRBJ1-4; D is uncertain. Between the trimmed V and J ends, which lost 3 bases and 3 bases, there was a span of 8 bases. The CDR3 is 14 amino acids. Germline CDR1 MNHNS, CDR2 SASEGT. CDR3 sequence: CASSEEWANEKLFF. As DNA, the CDR3 is TGTGCCAGCAGTGAGGAGTGGGCTAATGAAAAACTGTTTTTT.

The rearrangement uses TRBV7-6 and TRBJ2-2, with a tentative D call TRBD2 (6 bases). The germline V gene has CDR1 SGHVS and CDR2 FNYEAQ. With 1 base removed from V and 1 base from J, the gap between germline ends came to 10 bases. The CDR3 runs 16 residues. The CDR3: CASSLVPAGNTGELFF. The CDR3 DNA is TGTGCCAGCAGCTTAGTTCCAGCGGGGAACACCGGGGAGCTGTTTTTT.

V usage is TRBV6-5 and J usage is TRBJ1-4, with D possibly being TRBD1 (5 bases). From germline, CDR1 is MNHEY and CDR2 SVGAGI. The V gene lost 6 bases and the J gene lost 0 bases, with 11 bases spanning the gap. The length of the CDR3 is 15 residues. The CDR3 DNA follows: TGTGCCAGCAGGCACCGGGACTCAACTAATGAAAAACTGTTTTTT. Protein product: CASRHRDSTNEKLFF.

V and J are TRBV7-8 and TRBJ2-7, with TRBD1 identical over 9 bases. The CDR3 sequence is 13 residues long. Germline loops: CDR1 SGHVS, CDR2 FQNEAQ. Trimming cost V 5 bases and J 6 bases; bases outside gene matches: 5. CDR3 protein: CASSETGGGEQYF. The CDR3 region has the DNA TGTGCCAGCAGCGAGACAGGGGGTGGCGAGCAGTACTTC.

The chain carries TRBV5-1 and TRBJ2-7, with 9 bases matching TRBD2. The ends lost 5 bases at V and 1 base at J; junction bases unmatched: 7. Germline V gene data show CDR1 as SGHRS and CDR2 as YFSETQ. The CDR3 sequence is 15 residues long. The CDR3 region is CASRQGLAFSYEQYF. In DNA form, the CDR3 reads TGCGCCAGCAGACAAGGACTAGCGTTTTCCTACGAGCAGTACTTC. Together with reference TRBV5-1 and TRBJ2-7, the CDR3 gives the full variable domain: KAGVTQTPRYLIKTRGQQVTLSCSPISGHRSVSWYQQTPGQGLQFLFEYFSETQRNKGNFPGRFSGRQFSNSRSEMNVSTLELGDSALYLCASRQGLAFSYEQYFGPGTRLTVT.

The chain has TRBV6-6 and TRBJ2-1; 7 bases align to TRBD1. CDR3 size: 15 residues. The V and J ends lost 9 bases and 8 bases, in that order; junction bases with no gene match: 16. Germline lookup yields CDR1 MNHNY and CDR2 SVGAGI (reference sequence). CDR3 DNA sequence: TGTGCCAGTCGGATGTTGCGACAGGGTAACGATGAGCAGTTCTTC. Amino acid sequence: CASRMLRQGNDEQFF.

The genes are TRBV11-3 and TRBJ1-5; possibly TRBD1 for D (5 bases). With 1 base removed from V and 0 bases from J, the gap between germline ends came to 13 bases. There are 17 residues in the CDR3. Germline V CDR1 and CDR2: SGHNT, YENEEA. CDR3 DNA sequence: TGTGCCAGCAGCTTAGTACGTGGGGACTATAGCAATCAGCCCCAGCATTTT. This encodes CASSLVRGDYSNQPQHF.

This chain uses TRBV3-1 (or the pseudogene TRBV3-2) with TRBJ2-5, with D perhaps TRBD2 (5 bases). Trimming removed 0 bases at V and 7 bases at J, with 21 bases between. Germline V gene lookup returns CDR1 LGHDT and CDR2 YNNKEL (reference sequence). The CDR3 is 17 residues long. The CDR3 spells CASSQDLRGGPFVTQYF. CDR3 bases: TGTGCCAGCAGCCAAGATCTGCGTGGAGGACCCTTCGTGACCCAGTACTTC.

This chain uses TRBV7-8 with TRBJ2-4, with D perhaps matching TRBD1 (6 bases). Trimming took off 0 bases at V and 0 bases at J, with 12 bases between the two ends. Germline assignment: CDR1 SGHVS and CDR2 FQNEAQ. The CDR3 runs to 17 residues. CDR3 protein: CASSLAPGHIAKNIQYF. CDR3 nucleotide sequence: TGTGCCAGCAGCTTAGCCCCGGGACACATAGCCAAAAACATTCAGTACTTC.

The chain uses TRBV24-1 and TRBJ2-7; TRBD1 matches at 7 bases. From germline, CDR1 is KGHDR and CDR2 SFDVKD. With 2 bases clipped from V and 1 base from J, the junction kept 1 base outside the gene matches. The CDR3 sequence is 14 residues long. The CDR3 here is CATSDSGGSYEQYF. The CDR3 DNA reads TGTGCCACCAGTGATTCAGGGGGTTCCTACGAGCAGTACTTC.

The rearrangement links TRBV21-1 to TRBJ2-1; TRBD2 reflects the table's D call only, with no check against the DNA. TRBV21-1 has pseudogene status. The CDR3 runs to 20 residues. This chain's CDR3 is CASSKEFELAGRSSYNEQFF. For the CDR3, the DNA is TGTGCCAGCAGCAAAGAATTTGAACTAGCGGGTCGAAGCTCCTACAATGAGCAGTTCTTC.

The CDR3 sequence is CASSLTLAHYSYEQYF. The DNA of the CDR3 is TGCGCCAGCAGCTTAACCCTAGCACACTACTCCTACGAGCAGTACTTC. The V gene is TRBV5-1, the J gene TRBJ2-7; D may be TRBD2 (5 bases). CDR3 length: 16 residues. The germline V gene has CDR1 SGHRS and CDR2 YFSETQ. V gave up 2 bases and J gave up 0 bases, with 15 bases separating them.

V gene TRBV7-2 combines with J gene TRBJ2-3; no reliable D call. The ends were cut back, 2 bases at V and 5 bases at J, with 2 bases in the middle. Germline assignment: CDR1 SGHTA and CDR2 FQGNSA. This CDR3 is built from 11 residues. CDR3 loop: CASSLLDTQYF. Here the CDR3 DNA reads TGTGCCAGCAGCTTACTAGATACGCAGTATTTT.

V gene TRBV28 combines with J gene TRBJ2-4; 13 positions agree with TRBD2. Looked up from germline, CDR1 is MDHEN and CDR2 is SYDVKM. J lost 6 bases, V lost 6 bases, and 2 bases had no gene match. CDR3 size: 14 residues. CDR3 sequence reads: CASSRTSGRNIQYF. As DNA, the CDR3 is TGTGCCAGCAGCCGGACTAGCGGGAGAAACATTCAGTACTTC.

The chain combines TRBV28 with TRBJ2-1; TRBD2 is a possible D gene (6 bases). The V end was cut by 8 bases, the J end by 6 bases, with 8 bases between. There are 11 residues in the CDR3. Germline CDR1 reads MDHEN; CDR2 reads SYDVKM. CDR3 protein: CASLRGNEQFF. In DNA, the CDR3 is TGTGCCAGCCTGCGGGGCAATGAGCAGTTCTTC.

The CDR3 region has the DNA TGTGCCAGCAGTTCGGGGTGGCTAGGACAGCCCCAGCATTTT. It specifies CASSSGWLGQPQHF. The gene calls are TRBV28 and TRBJ1-5; D unresolved. Germline V gene sequence: CDR1 MDHEN, CDR2 SYDVKM. The V gene lost 4 bases and the J gene lost 7 bases, with 14 bases spanning the gap. CDR3 size: 14 residues.

The chain carries TRBV6-4 and TRBJ2-3; 8 nucleotides agree with TRBD2. In germline, CDR1 is MRHNA, CDR2 SNTAGT. The CDR3 is 15 amino acids. V shed 0 bases, J shed 5 bases, and the junction held 4 bases outside the gene matches. The CDR3 here is CASSDSGLGGDTQYF. The CDR3, as DNA: TGTGCCAGCAGTGACTCGGGACTAGGGGGAGATACGCAGTATTTT.

The chain couples TRBV6-6 to TRBJ2-6; weak D call: TRBD2 (7 bases). Germline V CDR1 and CDR2: MNHNY, SVGAGI (reference sequence). There are 16 residues in the CDR3. The ends were cut back, 7 bases at V and 1 base at J, with 14 bases in the middle. CDR3 region: CASILGGGSGANVLTF. CDR3 bases: TGTGCCAGCATTCTAGGGGGGGGGTCTGGGGCCAACGTCCTGACTTTC.

This rearrangement joins TRBV20-1 to TRBJ2-1; 7 bases match TRBD2. This CDR3 has 11 residues. Germline assignment: CDR1 DFQATT and CDR2 SNEGSKA (reference sequence). CDR3 sequence (DNA): TGCCGTATAGGGACTAACAATGAGCAGTTCTTC. Protein: CRIGTNNEQFF.

V is TRBV3-1 (or the pseudogene TRBV3-2) and J is TRBJ2-1; 12 bases line up with TRBD2. Unmatched junction bases numbered 11, after V lost 6 bases and J lost 8 bases. Germline-derived CDR1 and CDR2 are LGHDT and YNNKEL (reference sequence). The length of the CDR3 is 16 residues. The CDR3 coding sequence is TGTGCCAGCAGACAAAGACTAGCGGGAGTATTCGATGAGCAGTTCTTC. It codes for CASRQRLAGVFDEQFF.